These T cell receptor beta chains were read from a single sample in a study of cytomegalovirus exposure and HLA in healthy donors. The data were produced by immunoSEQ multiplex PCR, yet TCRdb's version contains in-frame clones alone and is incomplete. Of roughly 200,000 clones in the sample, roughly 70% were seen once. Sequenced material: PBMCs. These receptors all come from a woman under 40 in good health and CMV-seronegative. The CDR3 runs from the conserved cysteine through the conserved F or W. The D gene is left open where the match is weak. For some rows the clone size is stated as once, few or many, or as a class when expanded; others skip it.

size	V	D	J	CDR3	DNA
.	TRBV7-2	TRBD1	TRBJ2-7	CASSWTGGYEQYF	TGTGCCAGCAGCTGGACAGGGGGCTACGAGCAGTACTTC
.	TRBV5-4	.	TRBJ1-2	CASSLLEEAANYGYTF	TGTGCCAGCAGCTTGCTGGAGGAAGCCGCTAACTATGGCTACACCTTC
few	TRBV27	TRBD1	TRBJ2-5	CASSFSGQVRETQYF	TGTGCCAGCAGTTTTTCGGGACAGGTCCGCGAGACCCAGTACTTC
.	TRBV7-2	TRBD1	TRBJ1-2	CASSLAQGTASCGYTF	TGTGCCAGCAGCTTAGCACAGGGGACCGCGTCGTGTGGCTACACCTTC
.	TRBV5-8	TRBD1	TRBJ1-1	CASSARGGHDTEAFF	TGTGCCAGCAGCGCAAGAGGGGGCCATGACACTGAAGCTTTCTTT
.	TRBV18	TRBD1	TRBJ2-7	CASSSRDSVPPPNF	TGTGCCAGCTCGTCCCGGGACAGCGTCCCCCCTCCGAACTTC
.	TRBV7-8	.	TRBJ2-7	CASSLVSSWQGYEQYF	TGTGCCAGCAGCTTAGTCTCCTCCTGGCAGGGCTACGAGCAGTACTTC
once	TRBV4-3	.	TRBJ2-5	CASSLALQETQYF	TGCGCCAGCAGCCTAGCTCTCCAAGAGACCCAGTACTTC
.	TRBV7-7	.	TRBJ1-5	CASSLFGGCNQPQHF	TGTGCTAGCAGCTTATTCGGTGGTTGCAATCAGCCCCAGCATTTT
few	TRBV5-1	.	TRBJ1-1	CASNNQQGSRTEAFF	TGCGCCAGCAACAATCAACAGGGCTCTAGAACTGAAGCTTTCTTT
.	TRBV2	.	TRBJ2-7	CASSRDNSYEQYF	TGTGCCAGCAGTCGGGACAACTCCTACGAGCAGTACTTC
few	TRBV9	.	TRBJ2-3	CASSVVADTQYF	TGTGCCAGCAGCGTAGTAGCTGATACGCAGTATTTT
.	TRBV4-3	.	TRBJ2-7	CASSQIGMGVYEQYF	TGCGCCAGCAGCCAGATTGGAATGGGAGTTTACGAGCAGTACTTC
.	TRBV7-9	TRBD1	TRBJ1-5	CASSSGQGYNQPQHF	TGTGCCAGCAGCTCCGGACAGGGGTACAATCAGCCCCAGCATTTT
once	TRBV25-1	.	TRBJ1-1	CASSPTRSIPKDTEAFF	TGTGCCAGCAGCCCCACCCGGAGCATCCCGAAGGACACTGAAGCTTTCTTT
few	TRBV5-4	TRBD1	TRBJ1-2	CASSSPDRAQFGYTF	TGTGCCAGCAGCTCACCCGACAGGGCTCAGTTTGGCTACACCTTC
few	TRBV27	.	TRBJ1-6	CASSLGHSYNSPLHF	TGTGCCAGCAGTTTGGGGCACTCCTATAATTCACCCCTCCACTTT
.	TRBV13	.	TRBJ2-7	CASSQAPAAEYEQYF	TGCGCCAGCAGCCAAGCTCCAGCGGCGGAGTACGAGCAGTACTTC
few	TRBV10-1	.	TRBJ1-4	CARATGPDEKLFF	TGCGCCAGAGCCACAGGACCCGATGAAAAACTGTTTTTT
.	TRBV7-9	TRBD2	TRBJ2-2	CASSGLAGVAGELFF	TGTGCCAGCTCGGGACTAGCGGGAGTCGCCGGGGAGCTGTTTTTT
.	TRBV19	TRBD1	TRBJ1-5	CASSRTGQTTNQPQHF	TGTGCCAGTAGCAGGACAGGCCAAACAACCAATCAGCCCCAGCATTTT
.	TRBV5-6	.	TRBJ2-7	CASSLIGGAAYEQYF	TGTGCCAGCAGCTTGATTGGGGGCGCGGCCTACGAGCAGTACTTC
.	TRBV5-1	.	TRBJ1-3	CASSLGPGGLSGNTIYF	TGCGCCAGCAGCCTTGGACCCGGCGGACTCTCTGGAAACACCATATATTTT
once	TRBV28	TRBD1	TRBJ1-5	CASSPRTGYGNQPQHF	TGTGCCAGCAGTCCCCGGACAGGGTATGGCAATCAGCCCCAGCATTTT
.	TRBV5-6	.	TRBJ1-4	CASSLITLREKLFF	TGTGCCAGCAGCTTGATTACCCTACGTGAAAAACTGTTTTTT
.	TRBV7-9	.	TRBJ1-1	CASSLSAGMNTEAFF	TGTGCCAGCAGCTTAAGCGCCGGGATGAACACTGAAGCTTTCTTT
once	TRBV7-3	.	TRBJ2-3	CASSARGGVLGTDTQYF	TGTGCCAGCAGCGCTCGTGGCGGGGTCTTAGGCACAGATACGCAGTATTTT
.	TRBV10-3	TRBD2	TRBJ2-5	CAISGSQREAQETQYF	TGTGCCATCAGTGGTAGCCAGCGGGAGGCCCAAGAGACCCAGTACTTC